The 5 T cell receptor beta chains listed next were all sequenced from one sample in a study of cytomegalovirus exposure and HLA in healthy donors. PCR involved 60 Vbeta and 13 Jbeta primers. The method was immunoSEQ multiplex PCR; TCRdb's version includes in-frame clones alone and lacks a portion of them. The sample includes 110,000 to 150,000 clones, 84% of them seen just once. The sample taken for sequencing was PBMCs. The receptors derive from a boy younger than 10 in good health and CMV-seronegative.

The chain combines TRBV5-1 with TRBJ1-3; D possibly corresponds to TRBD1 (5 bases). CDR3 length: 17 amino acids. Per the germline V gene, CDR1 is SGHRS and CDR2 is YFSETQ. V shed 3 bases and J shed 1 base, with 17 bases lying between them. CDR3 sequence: CASSSGQGSYSGNTIYF. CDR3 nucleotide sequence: TGCGCCAGCAGCTCCGGTCAGGGAAGCTATTCTGGAAACACCATATATTTT.

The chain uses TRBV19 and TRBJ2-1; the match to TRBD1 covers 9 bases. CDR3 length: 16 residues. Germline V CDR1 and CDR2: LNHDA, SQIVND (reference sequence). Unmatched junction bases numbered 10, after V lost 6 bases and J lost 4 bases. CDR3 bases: TGTGCCAGTAGCCATCGGACAGGGGTTACGTACAATGAGCAGTTCTTC. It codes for CASSHRTGVTYNEQFF.

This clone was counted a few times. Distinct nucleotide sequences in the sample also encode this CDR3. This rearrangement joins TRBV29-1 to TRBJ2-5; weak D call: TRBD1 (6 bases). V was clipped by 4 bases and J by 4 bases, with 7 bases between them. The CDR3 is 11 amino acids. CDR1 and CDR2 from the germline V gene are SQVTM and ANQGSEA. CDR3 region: CSVGGRETQYF. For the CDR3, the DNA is TGCAGCGTTGGGGGGCGAGAGACCCAGTACTTC.

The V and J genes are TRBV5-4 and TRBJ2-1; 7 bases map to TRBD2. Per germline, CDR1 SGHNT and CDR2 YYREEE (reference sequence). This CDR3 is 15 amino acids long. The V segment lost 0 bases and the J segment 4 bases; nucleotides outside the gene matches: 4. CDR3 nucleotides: TGTGCCAGCAGCTTGGCTAGCGGTCTATACAATGAGCAGTTCTTC. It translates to CASSLASGLYNEQFF.

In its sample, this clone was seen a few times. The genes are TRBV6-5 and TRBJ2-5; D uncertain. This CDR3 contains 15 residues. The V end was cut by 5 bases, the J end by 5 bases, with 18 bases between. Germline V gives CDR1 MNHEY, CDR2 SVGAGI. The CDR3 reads CASSGRRLPLETQYF. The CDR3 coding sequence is TGTGCCAGCAGTGGCCGAAGACTCCCTCTGGAGACCCAGTACTTC.